This T cell receptor (beta chain) is from a study of blood T cell repertoires in COVID-19. For the study at large: Acute and convalescent COVID-19 samples came from the United States, Italy and Spain. The cDNA or gDNA used as material had been derived from T cells, B-cell-depleted T cells, or PBMCs.

Germline assignment: CDR1 SGDLS and CDR2 YYNGEE. Trimming took 0 bases from V and 6 from J, leaving 12 bases between them. The CDR3 totals 14 residues. In the authors' workflow: Amplification from reference gene primers served as the basis for estimated nucleated cell counts. Assay used: immunoSEQ multiplex PCR; TCRdb lists only in-frame clones, some missing. V and J calls and clone size are given by that table; D and trimming were obtained from the DNA. In the table there are about 53,000 clones, roughly 90% of which are singletons. The sequencing input was peripheral blood. The TCR sequence derives from a human donor in a cohort sampled during active COVID-19. V usage is TRBV9 and J usage is TRBJ1-2; D uncertain. The CDR3 nucleotides read TGTGCCAGCAGCGTAGGGGGAGGCGTCGATGGCTACACCTTC. The encoded protein is CASSVGGGVDGYTF. Combining the CDR3 with reference TRBV9 and TRBJ1-2 gives the whole variable domain DSGVTQTPKHLITATGQRVTLRCSPRSGDLSVYWYQQSLDQGLQFLIQYYNGEERAKGNILERFSAQQFPDLHSELNLSSLELGDSALYFCASSVGGGVDGYTFGSGTRLTVV.